This T cell receptor beta chain came from a study of T-cell memory formation after mild COVID-19. Study context: Clusters of TCRs were largely donor specific. Study results and caveats: Cross-reactive memory apparently joined, as some responding clones appeared in pre-infection memory. Mainly CM and EM harbored the contracting CD4+ clones; mainly EMRA harbored the CD8+ ones. Clones shrinking from day 15 to 85 showed even CD4/CD8 mixes; later expanders tilted CD4+.

TCRdb passed the 5' RACE reads through MiXCR, listing each CDR3 protein once. The sample lists a few hundred thousand distinct CDR3 sequences; 20% to 25% were seen once. As to this clonotype: What it binds is not known.

Germline V gene sequence: CDR1 MNHEY, CDR2 SVGAGI. The CDR3 runs 12 residues. Trimming cost V 0 bases and J 13 bases, with 7 bases left between them. Specimen: PBMCs or a T cell subset sorted from them (not recorded which). The chain employs TRBV6-5 and TRBJ1-6; possible D gene TRBD1, 5 bases. The clonotype originates from an adult woman who had mild COVID-19 (a few samples of this study predate the infection). Cell type and time point are not known. The CDR3 protein is CASSYSGVPLHF. The CDR3 nucleotides read TGTGCCAGCAGTTACTCGGGGGTTCCCCTCCACTTT.